This passage covers 20 T cell receptor beta chains from one sample sequenced in a study of T cells in Graves' hyperthyroidism and ophthalmopathy. RNA transcripts served as the template for amplifying TCR beta CDR3 regions. First-round RT-PCR of the TCR CDR3 relied on the HTBI primer set. A single record per CDR3 protein comes from TCRdb applying MiXCR to the multiplex PCR reads. The sample lists 450,000 to 600,000 distinct CDR3 sequences; 15% to 20% were seen once. Sequencing input: blood. These TCRs come from a man aged 35-49 years with Graves' ophthalmopathy.

With respect to this clonotype: An end of the junction does not agree with germline; a read error may underlie this. V gene TRBV5-8 combines with J gene TRBJ2-2, with 7 positions matching TRBD1. Germline CDR1 reads SGHTS; CDR2 reads YDEGEE. The CDR3 has 16 residues. In DNA, the CDR3 is TGTGCCAACAGCTTAAGACAGGGCGATTACACCGGGGAGCTGTTTTTT. Amino acid sequence: CANSLRQGDYTGELFF.

Many counts were recorded for this clonotype. The chain couples TRBV20-1 to TRBJ2-5, with TRBD2 matching 8 bases. The germline gives CDR1 DFQATT, CDR2 SNEGSKA (reference sequence). This CDR3 comprises 14 residues. V lost 3 bases and J lost 2; bases outside the gene matches: 5. CDR3 sequence (DNA): TGCAGTGCTAGTTCCACTAGCGGACAAGAGACCCAGTACTTC. Translating gives CSASSTSGQETQYF.

This clonotype was seen only a few times. The V call is TRBV20-1, the J call TRBJ1-1; 9 bases align to TRBD1. The germline gives CDR1 DFQATT, CDR2 SNEGSKA (reference sequence). The CDR3 length is 17 residues. V lost 0 bases and J lost 4; bases outside the gene matches: 12. CDR3 amino acids: CSARDLMRGTGSTEAFF. CDR3 nucleotides: TGCAGTGCTAGAGATCTGATGAGGGGGACAGGGAGCACTGAAGCTTTCTTT.

In its sample, this clonotype was seen once. A much larger clone is a single base away; this may be a read error. The chain uses TRBV7-9 and TRBJ2-3; D is tentatively TRBD1 or TRBD2 (6 bases each). Trimming stripped 5 bases from V and 10 bases from J, with 25 bases between. Germline V gene lookup returns CDR1 SEHNR and CDR2 FQNEAQ (reference sequence). The CDR3 has 16 amino acids. The CDR3 region is CASSLKTRGTSVAQYF. The CDR3 bases are TGTGCCAGCAGCCTAAAGACTAGGGGGACCTCAGTGGCGCAGTATTTT.

This clonotype appeared a few times. V usage is TRBV19 and J usage is TRBJ1-5; D is perhaps TRBD1 (6 bases). CDR1 is LNHDA and CDR2 is SQIVND in the germline V gene (reference sequence). The CDR3 is 14 residues long. V gave up 3 bases and J gave up 2 bases, with 8 bases separating them. Written as DNA, the CDR3 is TGTGCCAGTAGTATGCACAGGGGCAATCAGCCCCAGCATTTT. Amino acids: CASSMHRGNQPQHF.

The chain uses TRBV5-6 and TRBJ1-6; D is uncertain. Deletions cut 1 base from V and 9 bases from J, with 5 bases between. CDR3 length: 12 residues. Germline CDR1 is SGHDT and CDR2 is YYEEEE. The CDR3 DNA reads TGTGCCAGCAGCTTGAAGGGTTCACCCCTCCACTTT. It codes for CASSLKGSPLHF.

This clonotype was observed a handful of times. The rearrangement links TRBV20-1 to TRBJ1-4; weak D call: TRBD1 (5 bases). Trimming pared 4 bases from V and 2 bases from J, leaving 17 bases between. The CDR3 extends over 16 amino acids. Looked up from germline, CDR1 is DFQATT and CDR2 is SNEGSKA (reference sequence). CDR3 sequence: CSATRGDPRTNEKLFF. The DNA for the CDR3 is TGCAGTGCTACGCGAGGGGATCCGCGGACTAATGAAAAACTGTTTTTT.

The sample holds a few counts of this clonotype. CDR3 region: CASSLDGGYGDGYTF. Here the CDR3 DNA reads TGTGCCAGCAGCTTAGATGGGGGATACGGTGATGGCTACACCTTC. This chain joins TRBV11-2 and TRBJ1-2, with TRBD1 as a possible D gene (5 bases). The CDR3 length is 15 residues. Germline loops: CDR1 SGHAT, CDR2 FQNNGV. V was pared by 0 bases and J by 6 bases, with 14 bases between. The entire variable domain, with the rest obtained from reference TRBV11-2 and TRBJ1-2, is as follows: EAGVAQSPRYKIIEKRQSVAFWCNPISGHATLYWYQQILGQGPKLLIQFQNNGVVDDSQLPKDRFSAERLKGVDSTLKIQPAKLEDSAVYLCASSLDGGYGDGYTFGSGTRLTVV.

This clonotype was seen repeatedly, ten times or more. V is TRBV7-2 and J is TRBJ2-3, with 12 bases aligning to TRBD2. V trimming: 6 bases; J trimming: 4 bases; junction bases outside the gene matches: 8. Germline assignment: CDR1 SGHTA and CDR2 FQGNSA. The CDR3 contains 16 residues. The CDR3, as DNA: TGTGCCAGCAGGGGAGGACTAGCGGGATTAGCAGATACGCAGTATTTT. Protein sequence: CASRGGLAGLADTQYF.

This clonotype was recorded many times. The J gene is TRBJ1-6, the V gene TRBV12-3 or TRBV12-4; D gene ambiguous. This CDR3 region has 16 residues. V was shortened by 2 bases and J by 9 bases, with 17 bases between the two germline ends. This chain's CDR3 is CASSLIGPAGGSPLHF. The CDR3 DNA reads as TGTGCCAGCAGTTTAATAGGGCCCGCCGGAGGTTCACCCCTCCACTTT.

This clonotype has a single count. This sequence joins TRBV7-9 and TRBJ2-5, with no clear D. This CDR3 is built from 13 residues. Trimming removed 4 bases at V and 5 bases at J, with 11 bases between. Germline V CDR1 and CDR2: SEHNR, FQNEAQ (reference sequence). CDR3 amino acids: CASSSRIYETQYF. The CDR3 region has the DNA TGTGCCAGCAGCTCAAGGATCTACGAGACCCAGTACTTC. The full variable domain, completed using reference TRBV7-9 and TRBJ2-5, is DTGVSQNPRHKITKRGQNVTFRCDPISEHNRLYWYRQTLGQGPEFLTYFQNEAQLEKSRLLSDRFSAERPKGSFSTLEIQRTEQGDSAMYLCASSSRIYETQYFGPGTRLLVL.

This clonotype was detected many times. The V and J genes are TRBV28 and TRBJ2-7, with 7 positions matching TRBD2. This CDR3 contains 15 residues. CDR1 is MDHEN and CDR2 is SYDVKM in the germline V gene. V shed 6 bases and J 0 bases; nucleotides not matched to a gene: 8. The CDR3 DNA reads as TGTGCCAGCAGGCCAGCAGCGGGAACCTCCTACGAGCAGTACTTC. Its protein product is CASRPAAGTSYEQYF.

The V gene is TRBV28, the J gene TRBJ2-4, with D unclear. V shed 6 bases and J shed 5 bases, with 11 bases lying between them. The CDR3 consists of 13 residues. The germline CDR1 and CDR2 sequences are MDHEN and SYDVKM. The CDR3 sequence: CASRTPDQNIQYF. CDR3 nucleotide sequence: TGTGCCAGCAGGACCCCCGACCAAAACATTCAGTACTTC.

This clonotype was observed at least ten times. The chain is built from TRBV11-3 and TRBJ1-1, with TRBD1 matching over 9 bases. The germline V gene encodes CDR1 SGHNT and CDR2 YENEEA. This CDR3 spans 14 amino acids. V gave up 4 bases and J gave up 5 bases; unmatched junction bases: 5. Here the CDR3 DNA reads TGTGCCAGCAGCTCAGGGACAGGGAGTACTGAAGCTTTCTTT. Its protein is CASSSGTGSTEAFF.

This sequence joins TRBV18 and TRBJ1-2; no clear D. From germline, CDR1 is KGHSH and CDR2 LQKENI. CDR3 length equals 16 residues. V lost 3 bases and J 3 bases, leaving 17 bases between the germline ends. In DNA, the CDR3 is TGTGCCAGCTCACCCAACCACGGGGAGGAGGACTATGGCTACACCTTC. Its protein is CASSPNHGEEDYGYTF.

CDR3 in DNA: TGTGCCATCCCCCGGGACAGGGGAGGTAGTGGCTACACCTTC. Translated, it gives CAIPRDRGGSGYTF. V usage is TRBV12-3 or TRBV12-4 and J usage is TRBJ1-2, with 10 positions matching TRBD1. V shed 10 bases and J 7 bases; nucleotides not matched to a gene: 12. The CDR3 totals 14 residues.

This clonotype was recorded many times. The chain employs TRBV11-2 and TRBJ2-1; D gene uncertain. CDR1 is SGHAT and CDR2 is FQNNGV in the germline V gene. The CDR3 runs 12 residues. Trimming removed 1 base from V and 11 bases from J, with 9 bases in between. The DNA for the CDR3 is TGTGCCAGCAGCTTAGGAGGCGGAAAGCAGTTCTTC. Translated: CASSLGGGKQFF.

The V and J genes are TRBV3-1 and TRBJ2-5; TRBD2 matches 7 bases. The V gene's germline CDR1 is LGHDT and CDR2 YNNKEL (reference sequence). Trimming cost V 6 bases and J 2 bases; bases outside gene matches: 6. This CDR3 is built from 14 residues. CDR3 sequence: CASSLTSKQETQYF. The CDR3 coding sequence is TGTGCCAGCAGTCTGACTAGCAAGCAAGAGACCCAGTACTTC.

In its sample, this clonotype was seen many times. The chain joins TRBV12-3 or TRBV12-4 to TRBJ2-3, with TRBD2 matching over 13 bases. Unmatched junction bases numbered 10, after V lost 4 bases and J lost 6 bases. The CDR3 runs to 17 residues. CDR3 residues: CASSSHRLAGGVDTQYF. The CDR3 DNA follows: TGTGCCAGCAGTTCCCATAGACTAGCGGGGGGCGTTGATACGCAGTATTTT.

The chain recombines TRBV6-2 or TRBV6-3 with TRBJ2-7; D remains unclear. The CDR3 has 13 residues. Germline V lookup: CDR1 MNHEY, CDR2 SVGEGT. V was trimmed by 6 bases and J by 6 bases, leaving 15 bases between them. In DNA, the CDR3 is TGTGCCAGCAGCTTCGTGTTAGCTATCGAGCAGTACTTC. Its translation is CASSFVLAIEQYF.